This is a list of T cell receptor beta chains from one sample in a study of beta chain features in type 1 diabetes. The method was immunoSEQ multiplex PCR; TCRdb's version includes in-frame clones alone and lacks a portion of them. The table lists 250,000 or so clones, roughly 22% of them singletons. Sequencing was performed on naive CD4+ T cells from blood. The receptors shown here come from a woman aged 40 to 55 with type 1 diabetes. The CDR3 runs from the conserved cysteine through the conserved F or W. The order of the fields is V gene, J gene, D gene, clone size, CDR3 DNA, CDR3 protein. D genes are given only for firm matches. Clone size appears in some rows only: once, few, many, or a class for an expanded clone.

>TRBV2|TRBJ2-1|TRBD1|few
TGTGCCAGCAGCAGGGACAGCAATGAGCAGTTCTTC
CASSRDSNEQFF
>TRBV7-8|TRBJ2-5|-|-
TGTGCCAGCAGCCCGGACGACGGGGTAGAGACCCAGTACTTC
CASSPDDGVETQYF
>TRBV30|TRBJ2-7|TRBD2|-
TGTGCCTGGAGTGTACGTGCGGGAGTTCAGTACTTC
CAWSVRAGVQYF
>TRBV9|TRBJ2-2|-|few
TGTGCCAGCAGCGTAGGTGGGAGATCCCCCGGGGAGCTGTTTTTT
CASSVGGRSPGELFF
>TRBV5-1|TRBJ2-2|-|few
TGCGCCAGCAGCCCCTCCACGGGGGAGAACACCGGGGAGCTGTTTTTT
CASSPSTGENTGELFF
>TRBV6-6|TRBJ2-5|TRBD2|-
TGTGCCAGCGAGATAGCGGGAGAAGCGGAGACCCAGTACTTC
CASEIAGEAETQYF
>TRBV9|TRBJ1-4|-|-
TGTGCCAGCAGCGTCCGGGCAGGGAATGAAAAACTGTTTTTT
CASSVRAGNEKLFF
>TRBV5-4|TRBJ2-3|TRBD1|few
TGTGCCAGCAGCCCTGGACAGGGAGTAGTCTCAGATACGCAGTATTTT
CASSPGQGVVSDTQYF
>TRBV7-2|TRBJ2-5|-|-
TGTGCCAGCAGCTTAGGGGGGCGGGAGGAGACCCAGTACTTC
CASSLGGREETQYF
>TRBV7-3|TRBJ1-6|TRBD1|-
TGTGCCAGCAGCTTAAGGGACAGAAATTCACCCCTCCACTTT
CASSLRDRNSPLHF
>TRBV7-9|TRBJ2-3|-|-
TGTGCCAGCAGCTCAACGGGACATGATACGCAGTATTTT
CASSSTGHDTQYF
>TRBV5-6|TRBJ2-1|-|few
TGTGCCAGCAGCTTGTGGGACAAGGAGCAGTTCTTC
CASSLWDKEQFF
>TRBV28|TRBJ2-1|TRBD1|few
TGTGCCAGCAGCCGCAGACAGGGTACCTACAATGAGCAGTTCTTC
CASSRRQGTYNEQFF
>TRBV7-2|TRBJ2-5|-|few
TGTGCCAGCAGCTTAGGGGGCCTGGGGACCCAGTACTTC
CASSLGGLGTQYF
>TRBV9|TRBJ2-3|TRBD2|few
TGTGCCAGCAGCGTAGTGGGACTAACACCAGATACGCAGTATTTT
CASSVVGLTPDTQYF
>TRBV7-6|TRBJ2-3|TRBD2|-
TGTGCCAGCAGCTTTCGGGCAGGGAGGGGAGATACGCAGTATTTT
CASSFRAGRGDTQYF
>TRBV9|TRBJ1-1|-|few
TGTGCCAGCACCACCCTTACTACGGAGGACACTGAAGCTTTCTTT
CASTTLTTEDTEAFF
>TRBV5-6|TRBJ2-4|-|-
TGTGCCAGCAGCTTAAGAGGAGAGAGTCTAGCCAAAAACATTCAGTACTTC
CASSLRGESLAKNIQYF
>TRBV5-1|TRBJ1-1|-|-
TGCGCCAGCAGCTTGGCCGAGCCACGGGGCACTGAAGCTTTCTTT
CASSLAEPRGTEAFF
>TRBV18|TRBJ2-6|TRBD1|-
TGTGCCAGCTCGCAATCCAGGGGGCAAGGGGCCAACGTCCTGACTTTC
CASSQSRGQGANVLTF
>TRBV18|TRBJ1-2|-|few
TGTGCCAGCTCACCAGAAACTGCCGGCTATGGCTACACCTTC
CASSPETAGYGYTF
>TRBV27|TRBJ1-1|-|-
TGTGCCAGCAGTTTGGCAGGGAACACTGAAGCTTTCTTT
CASSLAGNTEAFF
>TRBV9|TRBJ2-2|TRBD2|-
TGTGCCAGCAGCACAAGACTAGCATCGAACACCGGGGAGCTGTTTTTT
CASSTRLASNTGELFF
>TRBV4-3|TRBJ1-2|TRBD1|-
TGCGCCAGCAGCTTCCACCTCCGGGACAGACATCTCTATGGCTACACCTTC
CASSFHLRDRHLYGYTF
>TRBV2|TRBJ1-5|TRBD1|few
TGTGCCAGCAGCTTCCGGGACAGGGGTGGTCAGCCCCAGCATTTT
CASSFRDRGGQPQHF
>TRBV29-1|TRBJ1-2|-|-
TGCAGCGTTGGGGGAAACAGGGAGGGTGGCTACACCTTC
CSVGGNREGGYTF
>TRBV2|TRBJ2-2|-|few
TGTGCCGGTAGTGGGGCCCCGGGAACCGGGGAGCTGTTTTTT
CAGSGAPGTGELFF
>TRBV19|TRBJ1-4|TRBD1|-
TGTGCCAGTAGCAGGGACAGCCGGACTCCTGATGAAAAACTGTTTTTT
CASSRDSRTPDEKLFF
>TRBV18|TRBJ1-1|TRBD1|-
TGTGCCAGCTCACCTTTACAGGGGCAGGGGGTAGAAGAAGCTTTCTTT
CASSPLQGQGVEEAFF
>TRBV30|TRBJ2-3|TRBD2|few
TGTGCCTGGAGTACCCTGGGGGGGGGAGATACGCAGTATTTT
CAWSTLGGGDTQYF
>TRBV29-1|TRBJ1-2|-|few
TGCAGCGTTGAAGCGGCAGGGGAAGACTACACCTTC
CSVEAAGEDYTF
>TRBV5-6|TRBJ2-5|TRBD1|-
TGTGCCAGCAGCCGGGGACAGCTACAAGAGACCCAGTACTTC
CASSRGQLQETQYF
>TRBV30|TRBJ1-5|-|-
TGTGCCTGGAGTGTAGGGGCGTCGGGCCAGCCCCAGCATTTT
CAWSVGASGQPQHF
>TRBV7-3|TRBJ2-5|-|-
TGTGCCAGCAGCCTAGACCCAGGGGAGACCCAGTACTTC
CASSLDPGETQYF
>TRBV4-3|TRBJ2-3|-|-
TGCGCCAGCAGCCAGGGCGTACGAGATACGCAGTATTTT
CASSQGVRDTQYF
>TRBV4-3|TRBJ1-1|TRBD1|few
TGCGCCAGCAGCCAAGTCCGAACAGGGGGTACTGAAGCTTTCTTT
CASSQVRTGGTEAFF
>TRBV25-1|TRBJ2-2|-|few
TGTGCCAGCAGCGGTAGGGGGGGGGCCACCGGGGAGCTGTTTTTT
CASSGRGGATGELFF
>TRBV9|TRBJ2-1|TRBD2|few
TGTGCCAGCAGCGTGGCGGGGGGGCATCTCCATGAGCAGTTCTTC
CASSVAGGHLHEQFF
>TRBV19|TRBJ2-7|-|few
TGTGCCAGTAGGGAAGCCGGGACAAACACCTACGAGCAGTACTTC
CASREAGTNTYEQYF
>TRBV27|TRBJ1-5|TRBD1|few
TGTGCCAGCAGTCCTACAGGGGCCAATCAGCCCCAGCATTTT
CASSPTGANQPQHF
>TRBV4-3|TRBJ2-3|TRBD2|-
TGCGCCAGCAGCCAGGGCTCGACTAGCGGGAGCACAGATACGCAGTATTTT
CASSQGSTSGSTDTQYF